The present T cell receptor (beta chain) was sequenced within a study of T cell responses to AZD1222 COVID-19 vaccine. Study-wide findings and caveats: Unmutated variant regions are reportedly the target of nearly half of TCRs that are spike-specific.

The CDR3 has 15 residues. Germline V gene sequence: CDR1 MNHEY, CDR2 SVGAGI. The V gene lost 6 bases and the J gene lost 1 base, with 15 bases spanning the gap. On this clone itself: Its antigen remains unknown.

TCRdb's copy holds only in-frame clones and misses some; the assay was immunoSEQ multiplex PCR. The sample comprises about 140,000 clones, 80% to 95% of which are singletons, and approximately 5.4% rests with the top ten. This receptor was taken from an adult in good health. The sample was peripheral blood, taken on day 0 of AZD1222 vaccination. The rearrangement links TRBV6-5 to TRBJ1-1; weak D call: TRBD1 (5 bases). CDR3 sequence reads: CASSFPGRSNTEAFF. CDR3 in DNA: TGTGCCAGCAGCTTCCCGGGACGGTCGAACACTGAAGCTTTCTTT.